The 23 T cell receptor beta chains listed next were all sequenced from one sample in a study of T cell repertoires in cytomegalovirus infection. For these receptors, no antigen is known. MiXCR, applied by TCRdb to the reads, yields one record per CDR3 protein. Of approximately 910,000 distinct CDR3 sequences listed, about a third were seen once; the top ten hold over 12%. The source material was cultured CD8+ T cells from PBMCs, sampled from culture after CMV antigen stimulation. These receptors came from a human donor in good health (CMV status not recorded). Some clones in this sample may be carry-over from other donors' samples.

The V gene is TRBV7-9, the J gene TRBJ2-7, with 11 bases fitting TRBD2. The germline CDR1 and CDR2 sequences are SEHNR and FQNEAQ (reference sequence). This CDR3 is built from 14 residues. The CDR3 sequence is CVTSGGVSSYEQYF. CDR3 DNA sequence: TGTGTCACTAGCGGGGGCGTGAGCTCCTACGAGCAGTACTTC.

The V call is TRBV7-9, the J call TRBJ2-2; no reliable D call. Germline assignment: CDR1 SEHNR and CDR2 FQNEAQ (reference sequence). CDR3 length: 21 amino acids. Between the trimmed V and J ends, which lost 4 bases and 0 bases, there was a span of 27 bases. CDR3 DNA: TGTGCCAGCAGCTCCCCAGTCAGGCCCGCTGGAGTCTCCCCGAACACCGGGGAGCTGTTTTTT. Its protein is CASSSPVRPAGVSPNTGELFF.

This rearrangement joins TRBV7-6 to TRBJ1-4; unclear D gene. The CDR3 has 14 residues. V lost 5 bases and J 7 bases, leaving 14 bases between the germline ends. CDR1 is SGHVS, CDR2 FNYEAQ, per germline. The CDR3 bases are TGTGCCAGCAGCCCGTCGGTAGCTTTTGAAAAACTGTTTTTT. Protein product: CASSPSVAFEKLFF.

This clonotype was seen ten or more times. The genes are TRBV7-9 and TRBJ2-4, with D perhaps being TRBD1 or TRBD2 (5 bases each). The CDR3 is 15 amino acids. Deletions cut 0 bases from V and 4 bases from J, with 10 bases between. Germline V CDR1 and CDR2: SEHNR, FQNEAQ (reference sequence). In nucleotides, the CDR3 is TGTGCCAGCAGCTTAGCCGGGACGGAAAAAAACATTCAGTACTTC. The encoded protein is CASSLAGTEKNIQYF.

This clonotype was found once. This chain links TRBV6-5 with TRBJ2-7; D perhaps matches TRBD1 (5 bases). The CDR3 has 12 amino acids. V gave up 11 bases and J gave up 6 bases, with 17 bases separating them. The germline V gene has CDR1 MNHEY and CDR2 SVGAGI. The CDR3 protein is CALTGSRGEQYF. The CDR3 DNA follows: TGTGCCTTAACAGGATCGAGAGGCGAGCAGTACTTC.

The V and J genes are TRBV5-5 and TRBJ2-3; 12 nucleotides line up with TRBD2. The CDR3 runs 19 residues. With V trimmed by 4 bases and J by 1 base, 13 bases remained unmatched. Germline lookup yields CDR1 SGHKS and CDR2 YYEKEE (reference sequence). In DNA, the CDR3 is TGTGCCAGCAGCGCTAGGGCTAGCGGGGGGGCCAGGGGCACAGATACGCAGTATTTT. The encoded protein is CASSARASGGARGTDTQYF.

The gene calls are TRBV20-1 and TRBJ2-1; 7 bases agree with TRBD2. The ends lost 1 base at V and 0 bases at J; junction bases unmatched: 6. The length of the CDR3 is 16 residues. CDR1 DFQATT and CDR2 SNEGSKA come from the germline V gene (reference sequence). The DNA for the CDR3 is TGCAGTGCTAGAGCTTGGGAGCGGGGCTCCTACAATGAGCAGTTCTTC. Translation gives CSARAWERGSYNEQFF.

The chain is built from TRBV10-3 and TRBJ1-1, with D perhaps TRBD1 (5 bases). V gave up 11 bases and J gave up 1 base, with 14 bases separating them. Germline CDR1 reads ENHRY; CDR2 reads SYGVKD. The CDR3 totals 13 residues. This chain's CDR3 is CASKGTPNTEAFF. CDR3 nucleotide sequence: TGTGCCTCTAAAGGGACCCCGAACACTGAAGCTTTCTTT.

The V gene is TRBV4-3, the J gene TRBJ1-1; 9 bases line up with TRBD1. The germline CDR1 and CDR2 sequences are LGHNA and YSLEER. J lost 4 bases, V lost 1 base, and 4 bases had no gene match. CDR3 length: 15 amino acids. The CDR3 coding sequence is TGCGCCAGCAGCCAAGGGGACAGGGCCCCCACTGAAGCTTTCTTT. Translated: CASSQGDRAPTEAFF.

The rearrangement uses TRBV6-1 and TRBJ2-6; D may be TRBD2 (5 bases). V shed 7 bases and J shed 1 base, with 11 bases lying between them. The CDR3 extends over 15 amino acids. From germline, CDR1 is MNHNS and CDR2 SASEGT. The DNA for the CDR3 is TGTGCCAGCACCGAATCGGGGTCTGGGGCCAACGTCCTGACTTTC. Translated: CASTESGSGANVLTF.

There are many counts of this clonotype. The gene calls are TRBV7-8 and TRBJ2-7; D not resolved. Germline-derived CDR1 and CDR2 are SGHVS and FQNEAQ. V lost 9 bases, J lost 0 bases, and 15 bases lay in between. The CDR3 spans 14 residues. CDR3: CASRHSPNSYEQYF. DNA for the CDR3: TGTGCCAGTCGGCACAGCCCCAACTCCTACGAGCAGTACTTC. Full variable domain (outside the CDR3, taken from reference TRBV7-8 and TRBJ2-7): GAGVSQSPRYKVAKRGQDVALRCDPISGHVSLFWYQQALGQGPEFLTYFQNEAQLDKSGLPSDRFFAERPEGSVSTLKIQRTQQEDSAVYLCASRHSPNSYEQYFGPGTRLTVT.

V usage is TRBV7-9 and J usage is TRBJ2-5; 8 nucleotides align to TRBD2. CDR1 and CDR2 from the germline V gene are SEHNR and FQNEAQ (reference sequence). This CDR3 has 16 amino acids. The V gene end was trimmed by 5 bases and the J gene end by 3 bases; junction bases not matched to a gene: 11. CDR3 region: CASSKRASGPKETQYF. The CDR3 DNA follows: TGTGCCAGCAGCAAGAGGGCTAGCGGGCCCAAAGAGACCCAGTACTTC.

This chain joins TRBV10-3 and TRBJ2-7; TRBD1 might be the D (5 bases). The CDR3 extends over 13 amino acids. The V gene lost 2 bases and the J gene lost 7 bases, with 12 bases spanning the gap. Germline CDR1 reads ENHRY; CDR2 reads SYGVKD. The CDR3 DNA sequence: TGTGCCATCAGTGAGGAGCAGGGCCGGGAGCAGTACGTC. The encoded protein is CAISEEQGREQYV.

This clonotype was seen a handful of times. This chain connects TRBV6-2 or TRBV6-3 to TRBJ1-2; weak D call: TRBD1 (6 bases). Germline V lookup: CDR1 MNHEY, CDR2 SVGEGT. The length of the CDR3 is 16 residues. The V end lost 0 bases, the J end lost 4 bases, and 15 bases lay between the germline ends. DNA for the CDR3: TGTGCCAGCAGTTACTCGGCAGGGGTGGATGCCTATGGCTACACCTTC. Translation: CASSYSAGVDAYGYTF.

The chain combines TRBV27 with TRBJ2-1, with 10 positions matching TRBD2. The length of the CDR3 is 14 residues. In germline, CDR1 is MNHEY, CDR2 SMNVEV (reference sequence). Unmatched junction bases numbered 5, after V lost 4 bases and J lost 8 bases. This CDR3 is CASSSKRGGDEQFF. CDR3 DNA sequence: TGTGCCAGCAGTTCGAAGCGGGGGGGCGATGAGCAGTTCTTC.

This chain links TRBV28 with TRBJ1-4; tentatively, D is TRBD1 (5 bases). The length of the CDR3 is 14 residues. Trimming left V 5 bases short and J 10 bases short, with 17 bases between. Germline CDR1 MDHEN, CDR2 SYDVKM. The CDR3 DNA follows: TGTGCCAGCAGTCCCCGACAGAGACTGCGAAAACTGTTTTTT. This translates into CASSPRQRLRKLFF.

The chain employs TRBV7-3 and TRBJ2-3; 9 bases agree with TRBD2. The CDR3 spans 17 residues. V gave up 5 bases and J gave up 0 bases; unmatched junction bases: 9. CDR1 is SGHTA, CDR2 FQGTGA, per germline. Written as DNA, the CDR3 is TGTGCCAGCAGCCCGGGCGGGAGGGGCTATAGCACAGATACGCAGTATTTT. It codes for CASSPGGRGYSTDTQYF. Together with reference TRBV7-3 and TRBJ2-3, the CDR3 gives the full variable domain: GAGVSQTPSNKVTEKGKYVELRCDPISGHTALYWYRQSLGQGPEFLIYFQGTGAADDSGLPNDRFFAVRPEGSVSTLKIQRTERGDSAVYLCASSPGGRGYSTDTQYFGPGTRLTVL.

V usage is TRBV4-1 and J usage is TRBJ2-5; D ambiguous. Germline assignment: CDR1 MGHRA and CDR2 YSYEKL. Trimming stripped 1 base from V and 2 bases from J, with 20 bases between. This CDR3 region has 18 residues. CDR3 nucleotide sequence: TGCGCCAGCAGCCAAGCAGTGCCAGAGTCTGACCTTCAAGAGACCCAGTACTTC. Protein: CASSQAVPESDLQETQYF.

The chain has TRBV14 and TRBJ1-2, with TRBD1 matching over 7 bases. Losses at the gene ends were 3 bases for V and 8 bases for J; bases not matched to a gene: 6. This CDR3 spans 13 amino acids. Germline CDR1 reads SGHDN; CDR2 reads FVKESK. The CDR3 protein is CASSHPRGSGYTF. In DNA form, the CDR3 reads TGTGCCAGCAGCCACCCCAGGGGGTCCGGCTACACCTTC. Using reference TRBV14 and TRBJ1-2 for the parts outside the CDR3, the full variable domain is EAGVTQFPSHSVIEKGQTVTLRCDPISGHDNLYWYRRVMGKEIKFLLHFVKESKQDESGMPNNRFLAERTGGTYSTLKVQPAELEDSGVYFCASSHPRGSGYTFGSGTRLTVV.

There are a few counts of this clonotype. The chain links TRBV6-2 or TRBV6-3 to TRBJ2-7, with D unclear. CDR1 and CDR2 from the germline V gene are MNHEY and SVGEGT. V was pared by 0 bases and J by 2 bases, with 5 bases between. The CDR3 loop spans 13 amino acids. The CDR3 loop is CASSYSQAYEQYV. In DNA, the CDR3 is TGTGCCAGCAGTTACTCCCAGGCCTACGAGCAGTACGTC.

This chain links TRBV6-5 with TRBJ1-1; no clear D. This CDR3 comprises 16 residues. Germline values: CDR1 MNHEY, CDR2 SVGAGI. V shed 3 bases and J shed 3 bases, with 17 bases lying between them. CDR3 bases: TGTGCCAGCAGTTATGGTTCACCCTCGTCGGACACTGAAGCTTTCTTT. Protein: CASSYGSPSSDTEAFF.

CDR3 loop: CASSQDAGDTEAFF. The CDR3, as DNA: TGCGCCAGCAGCCAAGACGCGGGGGACACTGAAGCTTTCTTT. The chain recombines TRBV4-3 with TRBJ1-1, with D perhaps matching TRBD1 (5 bases). The CDR3 is 14 residues long. Germline V gene data show CDR1 as LGHNA and CDR2 as YSLEER. V gave up 0 bases and J gave up 3 bases, with 8 bases separating them.

The rearrangement uses TRBV6-1 and TRBJ2-7; D is uncertain. Germline V gives CDR1 MNHNS, CDR2 SASEGT. The CDR3 totals 13 residues. Trimming took off 8 bases at V and 2 bases at J, with 13 bases between the two ends. The CDR3 DNA is TGTGCCAGCGAGGCATCTTCCACCTACGAGCAGTACGTC. Protein product: CASEASSTYEQYV.